These 19 T cell receptor beta chains were sequenced from one sample in a study of CD8 T cell repertoires and HIV-1 epitope variants. Method: immunoSEQ multiplex PCR; TCRdb's copy keeps in-frame clones and lacks some. Among about 5,500 clones listed, over 60% were seen once. For these TCRs, the target antigens are not known. The sequencing input was cultured CD8+ T cells derived from PBMCs. All receptors derive from a male donor with HIV.

This clone was detected only once. The chain combines TRBV19 with TRBJ1-4; possible D gene TRBD1, 5 bases. V was pared by 2 bases and J by 7 bases, with 11 bases between. CDR3 length: 14 amino acids. CDR1 is LNHDA and CDR2 is SQIVND in the germline V gene (reference sequence). The CDR3 spells CASSISPRGEKLFF. The CDR3 DNA reads TGTGCCAGTAGTATATCCCCGAGGGGTGAAAAACTGTTTTTT.

This clone was seen just once. The chain employs TRBV2 and TRBJ2-1; D call uncertain. The CDR3 contains 12 residues. Trimming pared 4 bases from V and 10 bases from J, leaving 11 bases between. Germline CDR1 reads SNHLY; CDR2 reads FYNNEI. The CDR3 here is CASSGLVSEQFF. CDR3 DNA: TGTGCCAGCAGTGGGTTGGTTTCAGAGCAGTTCTTC. Full variable domain (missing parts from reference TRBV2 and TRBJ2-1): EPEVTQTPSHQVTQMGQEVILRCVPISNHLYFYWYRQILGQKVEFLVSFYNNEISEKSEIFDDQFSVERPDGSNFTLKIRSTKLEDSAMYFCASSGLVSEQFFGPGTRLTVL.

This clone turned up a few times. The chain combines TRBV6-5 with TRBJ1-2; no clear D. CDR1 is MNHEY, CDR2 SVGAGI, per germline. This CDR3 has 14 amino acids. V was shortened by 1 base and J by 7 bases, with 13 bases between the two germline ends. CDR3 bases: TGTGCCAGCAGTTACTTCCAGGATCGGGGTGGCTACACCTTC. As protein: CASSYFQDRGGYTF.

This chain uses TRBV4-2 with TRBJ1-3; TRBD1 is a possible D gene (6 bases). The V end lost 0 bases, the J end lost 2 bases, and 8 bases lay between the germline ends. Germline V lookup: CDR1 LGHNA, CDR2 YNFKEQ. The CDR3 spans 15 residues. CDR3 DNA: TGTGCCAGCAGCCAAGATCCAGGGGCTGGAAACACCATATATTTT. Its translation: CASSQDPGAGNTIYF.

This clone was seen just once. The chain couples TRBV7-2 to TRBJ2-1; D may be TRBD1 (6 bases). The germline CDR1 and CDR2 sequences are SGHTA and FQGNSA. The CDR3 covers 16 residues. The V gene lost 3 bases and the J gene lost 3 bases, with 15 bases spanning the gap. The CDR3 sequence: CASSLDSARDYNEQFF. CDR3 DNA sequence: TGTGCCAGCAGCTTGGACAGTGCCCGTGACTACAATGAGCAGTTCTTC.

This clone was picked up a small number of times. The V and J genes are TRBV6-5 and TRBJ2-7; TRBD1 aligns across 8 bases. Germline V gives CDR1 MNHEY, CDR2 SVGAGI. This CDR3 has 13 amino acids. J lost 5 bases, V lost 6 bases, and 6 bases had no gene match. The CDR3 region has the DNA TGTGCCAGCAGCTTACAGGGGGGTCACGAGCAGTACTTC. Translating it yields CASSLQGGHEQYF.

CDR3 bases: TGTGCCAGCAGCCCCGTGGCGGGCGAGTACAATGAGCAGTTCTTC. Its protein is CASSPVAGEYNEQFF. The chain employs TRBV5-8 and TRBJ2-1; D may be TRBD2 (5 bases). V was clipped by 4 bases and J by 4 bases, with 15 bases between them. Germline V gives CDR1 SGHTS, CDR2 YDEGEE. The CDR3 loop spans 15 amino acids.

The chain couples TRBV5-6 to TRBJ2-7; possibly TRBD1 or TRBD2 for D (5 bases each). V was clipped by 2 bases and J by 5 bases, with 11 bases between them. The CDR3 covers 13 residues. Germline values: CDR1 SGHDT, CDR2 YYEEEE. The CDR3 coding sequence is TGTGCCAGCAGCTTCGGGGCGATCGACGAGCAGTACTTC. Translation: CASSFGAIDEQYF.

This clone has only one observation. The gene calls are TRBV7-3 and TRBJ2-3; 9 nucleotides agree with TRBD2. CDR3 length equals 15 residues. The germline gives CDR1 SGHTA, CDR2 FQGTGA. J lost 1 base, V lost 3 bases, and 2 bases had no gene match. CDR3 nucleotide sequence: TGTGCCAGCAGCTTCGCGGGGGGGGGCACAGATACGCAGTATTTT. Translating it yields CASSFAGGGTDTQYF.

This clone has a handful of counts. This CDR3 is CASRSTGDSYEQYF. The CDR3 nucleotides are TGTGCCAGCAGATCTACAGGAGACTCCTACGAGCAGTACTTC. The V gene is TRBV27, the J gene TRBJ2-7; weak D call: TRBD1 (5 bases). Germline CDR1 MNHEY, CDR2 SMNVEV (reference sequence). V was pared by 6 bases and J by 0 bases, with 12 bases between. CDR3 size: 14 residues.

This clone was observed a handful of times. J is TRBJ1-3 and V is TRBV27; 9 nucleotides match TRBD1. Per germline, CDR1 MNHEY and CDR2 SMNVEV (reference sequence). With 6 bases clipped from V and 4 bases from J, the junction kept 7 bases outside the gene matches. This CDR3 is built from 15 residues. The CDR3 sequence is CASRPGTGFGNTIYF. The CDR3 region has the DNA TGTGCCAGCAGGCCCGGGACAGGGTTCGGAAACACCATATATTTT.

This clone was found a few times. This chain links TRBV6-1 with TRBJ1-5; the D gene is possibly TRBD1 (5 bases). CDR3 length equals 13 residues. V shed 1 base and J shed 7 bases, with 8 bases lying between them. CDR1 and CDR2 (germline): MNHNS, SASEGT. CDR3 residues: CASSEGEGQPQHF. The CDR3 DNA follows: TGTGCCAGCAGTGAAGGTGAGGGGCAGCCCCAGCATTTT.

V and J are TRBV5-1 and TRBJ1-1, with D possibly matching TRBD1 (5 bases). Per germline, CDR1 SGHRS and CDR2 YFSETQ. V was clipped by 4 bases and J by 5 bases, with 12 bases between them. The CDR3 loop spans 13 amino acids. The CDR3 reads CASSPLEGTEAFF. CDR3 DNA: TGCGCCAGCAGCCCCTTGGAGGGGACTGAAGCTTTCTTT.

J is TRBJ1-4 and V is TRBV5-1; possible D gene TRBD1, 6 bases. Germline loops: CDR1 SGHRS, CDR2 YFSETQ. Trimming removed 2 bases at V and 8 bases at J, with 22 bases between. The CDR3 has 17 residues. The CDR3 DNA follows: TGCGCCAGCAGCTTTACTACCCAGGGGCTGGGGCACGAAAAACTGTTTTTT. This codes for CASSFTTQGLGHEKLFF.

This chain uses TRBV19 with TRBJ1-1, with D possibly being TRBD1 (5 bases). CDR3 length equals 16 residues. Germline V CDR1 and CDR2: LNHDA, SQIVND (reference sequence). V was shortened by 6 bases and J by 1 base, with 18 bases between the two germline ends. This CDR3 reads CASREFQGYANTEAFF. The DNA for the CDR3 is TGTGCCAGTAGAGAATTCCAGGGTTACGCGAACACTGAAGCTTTCTTT.

The rearrangement joins TRBV27 to TRBJ1-1; D gene uncertain. Germline V gene lookup returns CDR1 MNHEY and CDR2 SMNVEV (reference sequence). Deletions cut 0 bases from V and 7 bases from J, with 9 bases between. The CDR3 totals 13 residues. The CDR3 sequence: CASSLSSRNEAFF. CDR3 in DNA: TGTGCCAGCAGTTTATCGTCCCGGAATGAAGCTTTCTTT.

This rearrangement joins TRBV19 to TRBJ1-2; D gene uncertain. The V gene's germline CDR1 is LNHDA and CDR2 SQIVND (reference sequence). There are 16 residues in the CDR3. V dropped 0 bases and J dropped 1 base, with 12 bases sitting between them. CDR3 sequence (DNA): TGTGCCAGTAGTATAGAAGGGCAGGAAATTAACTATGGCTACACCTTC. The encoded protein is CASSIEGQEINYGYTF.

V usage is TRBV9 and J usage is TRBJ1-4; D is uncertain. Germline V gene sequence: CDR1 SGDLS, CDR2 YYNGEE. This CDR3 is 17 amino acids long. The ends were cut back, 2 bases at V and 3 bases at J, with 17 bases in the middle. CDR3 residues: CASSVLGSRGPNEKLFF. The DNA for the CDR3 is TGTGCCAGCAGCGTGCTGGGGAGTCGTGGCCCTAATGAAAAACTGTTTTTT.

This CDR3 reads CASSLGGRAPDEQYF. The CDR3 bases are TGTGCCAGCAGCCTAGGGGGTCGAGCCCCGGACGAGCAGTACTTC. The rearrangement uses TRBV4-2 and TRBJ2-7, with a tentative D call TRBD1 (6 bases). V was pared by 4 bases and J by 5 bases, with 18 bases between. CDR1 is LGHNA and CDR2 is YNFKEQ in the germline V gene. CDR3 length: 15 residues.